The present T cell receptor (beta chain) was sequenced within a study of T cells in Graves' hyperthyroidism and ophthalmopathy. Patients with ophthalmopathy all had a Clinical Activity Score of at least 3, a NOSPECS grade of at least 4 and duration under 3 months. More than 9.5 ml fresh peripheral blood yielded the PBMCs. This clonotype was seen many times. There were TCR beta CDR3 regions amplified from RNA transcripts. The HTBI set primed first-round TCR CDR3 RT-PCR. TCRdb called the multiplex PCR reads again in MiXCR, with one record for every CDR3 protein. The sample yields 620,000 or so distinct CDR3 sequences, about 14% seen once. The V end lost 5 bases, the J end lost 2 bases, and 11 bases lay between the germline ends. In germline, CDR1 is MNHEY, CDR2 SMNVEV (reference sequence). The CDR3 runs to 14 residues.

The origin of this receptor is a woman aged 45 to 65 with Graves' ophthalmopathy. Input material: blood. The V call is TRBV27, the J call TRBJ2-3; the D gene is possibly TRBD2 (5 bases). CDR3 DNA: TGTGCCAGCAGTGTTGGACTTCACACAGATACGCAGTATTTT. It codes for CASSVGLHTDTQYF.